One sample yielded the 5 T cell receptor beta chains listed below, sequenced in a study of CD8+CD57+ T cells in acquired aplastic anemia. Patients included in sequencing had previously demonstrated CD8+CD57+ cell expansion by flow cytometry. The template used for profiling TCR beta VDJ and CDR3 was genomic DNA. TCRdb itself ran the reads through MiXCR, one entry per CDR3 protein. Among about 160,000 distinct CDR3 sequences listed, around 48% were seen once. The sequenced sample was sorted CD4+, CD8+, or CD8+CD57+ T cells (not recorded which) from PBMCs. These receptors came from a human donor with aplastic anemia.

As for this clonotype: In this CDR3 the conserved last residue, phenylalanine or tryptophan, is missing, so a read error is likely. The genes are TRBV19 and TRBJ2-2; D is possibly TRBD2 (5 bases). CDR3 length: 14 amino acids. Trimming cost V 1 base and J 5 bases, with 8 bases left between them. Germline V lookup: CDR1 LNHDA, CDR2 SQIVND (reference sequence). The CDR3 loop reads CASSIVGITGELFS. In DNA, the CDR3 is TGTGCCAGTAGTATAGTCGGGATTACCGGGGAGCTGTTTTCT.

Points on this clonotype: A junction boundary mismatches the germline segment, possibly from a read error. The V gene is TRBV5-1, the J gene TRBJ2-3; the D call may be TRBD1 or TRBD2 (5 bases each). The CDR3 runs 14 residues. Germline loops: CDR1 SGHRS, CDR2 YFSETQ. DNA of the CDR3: TGCGCCGGCAGTCCGGGGCAGGAAGCAGATACGCAGTATTTT. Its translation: CAGSPGQEADTQYF.

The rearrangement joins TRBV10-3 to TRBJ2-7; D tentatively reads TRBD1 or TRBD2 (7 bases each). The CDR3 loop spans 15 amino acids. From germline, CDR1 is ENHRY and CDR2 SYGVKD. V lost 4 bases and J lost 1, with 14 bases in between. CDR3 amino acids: CAISGEGALSYEQYF. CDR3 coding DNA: TGTGCCATCAGTGGGGAGGGGGCGCTTTCCTACGAGCAGTACTTC.

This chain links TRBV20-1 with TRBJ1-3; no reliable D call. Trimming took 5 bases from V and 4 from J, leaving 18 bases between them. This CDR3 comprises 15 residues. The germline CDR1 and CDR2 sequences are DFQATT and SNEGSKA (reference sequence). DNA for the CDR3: TGCAGTGCTGGAGCAATACAAGGCAACGGAAACACCATATATTTT. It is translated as CSAGAIQGNGNTIYF.

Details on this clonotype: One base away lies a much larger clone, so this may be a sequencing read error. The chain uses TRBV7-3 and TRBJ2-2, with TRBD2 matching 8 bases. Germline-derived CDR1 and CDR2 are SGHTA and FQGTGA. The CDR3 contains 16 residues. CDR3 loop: CASSLGSGANTGELSF. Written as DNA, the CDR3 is TGTGCCAGCAGCTTGGGTAGCGGGGCGAACACCGGGGAGCTGTCTTTT.